One sample yielded the 4 T cell receptor beta chains listed below, sequenced in a study (dated by TCRdb to 2015 to 2017). Library preparation was by 5' RACE. Data came from an Illumina MiSeq. TCRdb reprocessing: public reads trimmed at Q25 with fastp, clones called with MiXCR, in-frame beta chains kept. Rows merge per CDR3 protein into single entries with the most common DNA and genes. The sample data list 46,000 or so distinct CDR3 sequences, and about a fifth of these were observed just once. The ten largest clonotypes hold 3.5% to 4.5% of the sample. Tregs were isolated as CD4+CD25+CD127-/low cells. Specimen: Tregs sorted from a lymph node. These receptors came from a female donor with breast cancer.

This clonotype was seen at least ten times. This chain uses TRBV4-1 with TRBJ2-7; D unresolved. Deletions cut 1 base from V and 1 base from J, with 5 bases between. The germline gives CDR1 MGHRA, CDR2 YSYEKL. The CDR3 spans 13 residues. CDR3 residues: CASSQGGSYEQYF. The CDR3 DNA follows: TGCGCCAGCAGCCAAGGTGGGTCCTACGAGCAGTACTTC.

The chain has TRBV6-2 or TRBV6-3 and TRBJ2-7; TRBD2 is a possible D gene (5 bases). Per germline, CDR1 MNHEY and CDR2 SVGEGT. V dropped 7 bases and J dropped 7 bases, with 26 bases sitting between them. The CDR3 totals 16 residues. The CDR3 DNA reads as TGTGCCAGCAACTTCCACCCCCCCACTCCCGGGGTAGAGCAGTACTTC. This gives the protein CASNFHPPTPGVEQYF.

On this clonotype: A much larger clone sits a single nucleotide away, making a read error possible. Likely a read error: the CDR3 ends without its conserved phenylalanine or tryptophan. CDR3 sequence (DNA): TGTGCCAGCAGCCGTGGGTCAGAAGCTTTCCTT. Translated, it gives CASSRGSEAFL. The V and J genes are TRBV7-9 and TRBJ1-1; D remains ambiguous. The CDR3 spans 11 residues. Germline CDR1 is SEHNR and CDR2 is FQNEAQ (reference sequence). V was clipped by 5 bases and J by 8 bases, with 9 bases between them.

V is TRBV7-9 and J is TRBJ1-1; D remains unclear. The V end lost 1 base, the J end lost 2 bases, and 8 bases lay between the germline ends. From germline, CDR1 is SEHNR and CDR2 FQNEAQ (reference sequence). This CDR3 comprises 14 residues. DNA of the CDR3: TGTGCCAGCAGCTTAGTGAGTGCTAACACTGAAGCTTTCTTT. Translating it yields CASSLVSANTEAFF.